The clone carrying this T cell receptor beta chain showed up many times. Its matching antigen is unknown. Trimming pared 0 bases from V and 2 bases from J, leaving 9 bases between. The CDR3 loop spans 15 amino acids. Germline V gene data show CDR1 as LNHNV and CDR2 as YYDKDF (reference sequence). These data originate in a study of T cells after yellow fever vaccination. Notes on the study in general: Peaking on day 5 versus 15, the secondary response was faster but weaker. Post-booster reappearance was seen for most primary-vaccination clones (around 96% CD4, 85% to 90% CD8).

A single record per CDR3 protein comes from TCRdb applying MiXCR to the 5' RACE reads. The sample yields about 340,000 distinct CDR3 sequences, 3% to 4.5% seen once. The sequences come from PBMCs, collected 5 days after the yellow fever booster vaccination. This TCR came from a young man who received the YFV17D yellow fever vaccine. The chain employs TRBV15 and TRBJ2-3; D is undetermined. CDR3 protein: CATSRDRETTDTQYF. The CDR3 DNA reads TGTGCCACCAGCAGAGATAGAGAAACCACAGATACGCAGTATTTT.